This T cell receptor beta chain was recovered during a study of blood T cells in healthy people across ages (dated by TCRdb to between 2014 and 2016). About the study as a whole: Template switching captured roughly one uniquely barcoded TCR beta cDNA molecule per two T cells in model experiments. Age-related changes in TCR beta repertoire diversity were measured in the study by deep sequencing normalized with unique cDNA molecular identifiers. The donors were divided into four age groups: young (average about 15 years), middle-aged (under 40), aged (about 60) and long-lived (roughly 82). Donors of different ages were randomly distributed across sequencing lanes to avoid experimental bias. The study analyzed two additional independent replicas of 1 million unique cDNA reads from the same blood draw for two donors, one aged 18 to 30 and one aged 80 or older.

Results the study describes overall, beyond this receptor: There was a strong correlation between observed TCR beta diversity and the percentage of naive T cells measured by flow cytometry. Estimates of total diversity based on one million sequenced T cells were regarded as lower bounds and as underestimates. The CMV infection status of donors was not known, potentially confounding age-related changes in expanded clonotypes. Compared with the aged group, more naive CD4+ T cells, fewer expanded clones and increased TCR diversity were shown by the long-lived group, suggesting age selection. Observed TCR beta diversity per million T cells fell roughly linearly with age, and a significant reduction was already apparent by age about 38. Conclusive comparison of naive and antigen-experienced compartments was prevented by the profiling of bulk unsorted PBMCs.

Libraries were made using 5' RACE. Instrument used: Illumina HiSeq 2500. A second PCR of about 7 to 12 cycles was run with a J-beta primer mix and a sample-barcoded 5' primer. A unique molecular identifier was introduced onto each TCR beta cDNA molecule by a template-switch 5' adaptor carrying 12 random nucleotides. At least 3 million CDR3-containing paired-end reads were obtained from each sample. All of the RNA was converted into first-strand cDNA using the Mint cDNA synthesis kit, with a TRBC-specific oligonucleotide serving as the primer. All cDNA was treated with uracil-DNA glycosylase and then went through a first 18-cycle PCR with the universal primers M1SS and BC2_uni_R. In the original analysis: Normalization of each sample was performed by random selection of 1 million high-quality reads, each carrying a distinct molecular identifier. Instead of being binned into consensus sequences, reads that shared molecular identifiers were thrown out. MiTCR, with a Q25 quality threshold and the strictest error-elimination algorithm, was used for CDR3 identification, clonotype clustering and error correction. A nonparametric unseen species model with Euler transformation was used to estimate lower-bound total TCR beta diversity. The public reads were run again by TCRdb, first through fastp at Q25 and then through MiXCR, and only productive beta chains were kept. Entries are consolidated by CDR3 protein sequence, retaining the most common genes and DNA. TCRdb, rather than the study authors, made the V and J calls. The sample table contains approximately 810,000 distinct CDR3 sequences; only one count was recorded for approximately 35% of them. The top ten constitute around 13% of the sample.

Systemically healthy Caucasian individuals from Russia, around 39 in total and aged roughly 6 to 100 years, were included as donors. Each donor gave 8 to 10 milliliters of peripheral blood, drawn into EDTA-treated Vacutainer tubes. Ficoll-Paque density-gradient centrifugation was used to isolate PBMCs, with at least 6.5 million obtained per sample. Trizol reagent was used to extract total RNA from PBMCs, with at least 6 micrograms per sample. For every donor, flow cytometry on a PBMC aliquot measured the percentage of naive CD45RAhigh/CD27high T cells. Including the terminal cysteine and phenylalanine, the CDR3 comprises 13 residues. CDR3 DNA is the only sequence kept; it has 39 bases, read in frame from the first base. Trimming takes 3 bases from V and 6 bases from J, and the germline ends sit 14 bases apart. CDR1 and CDR2 are read off the germline V gene (reference sequence) as DFQATT and SNEGSKA.

This clonotype was seen a handful of times. It has no known antigen specificity. No quality values exist for individual bases; no much larger clone is one base distant. What was sequenced was blood. The sequence links TRBV20-1 to TRBJ1-1; the D gene is perhaps TRBD1, on 6 matching bases. The clonotype comes from a man aged 18 to 29 in good health. The CDR3 region: CSAREQGIAEAFF. The DNA sequence follows: TGCAGTGCTAGGGAGCAGGGGATCGCTGAAGCTTTCTTT.